The clone carrying this T cell receptor (beta chain) was seen more than once but under ten times. Its antigen is undetermined. This sample is drawn from a study of blood T cells in healthy people across ages. Broader study findings: Strong correlation was found linking TCR beta diversity to naive T cell percentage. Changes seen in expanded clonotypes were possibly confounded by donor CMV status left unknown. Both higher diversity and more naive CD4+ cells marked long-lived donors when set against aged donors.

Using a J-beta primer mix together with a sample-barcoded 5' primer, a second PCR was run for roughly 6 to 12 cycles. TCRdb reprocessed the 5' RACE reads with MiXCR, giving one entry per CDR3 protein. The sample contains 600,000 or so distinct CDR3 sequences, 45% to 55% of which appear only once. This CDR3 comprises 18 residues. V was pared by 0 bases and J by 7 bases, with 7 bases of the junction left unmatched. Germline-derived CDR1 and CDR2 are SGDLS and YYNGEE. The source is a man older than 75 in good health. Sequenced: blood. This chain uses TRBV9 with TRBJ2-1, with 16 bases aligning to TRBD2. The chain's CDR3 is CASSVAGSGLAGGNEQFF. The CDR3 DNA reads as TGTGCCAGCAGCGTAGCTGGCTCGGGACTAGCGGGAGGGAATGAGCAGTTCTTC.